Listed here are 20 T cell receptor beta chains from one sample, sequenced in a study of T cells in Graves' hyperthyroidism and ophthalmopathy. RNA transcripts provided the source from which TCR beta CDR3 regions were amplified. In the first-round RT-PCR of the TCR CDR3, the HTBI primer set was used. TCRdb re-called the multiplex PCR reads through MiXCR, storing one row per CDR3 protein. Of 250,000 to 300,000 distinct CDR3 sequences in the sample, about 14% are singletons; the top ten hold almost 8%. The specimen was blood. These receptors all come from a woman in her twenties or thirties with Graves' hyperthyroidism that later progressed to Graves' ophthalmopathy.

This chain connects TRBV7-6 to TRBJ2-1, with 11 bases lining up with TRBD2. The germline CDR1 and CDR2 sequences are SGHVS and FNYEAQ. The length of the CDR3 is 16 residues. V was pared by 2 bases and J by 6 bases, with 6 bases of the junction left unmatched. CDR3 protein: CASSLRAGTSGNEQFF. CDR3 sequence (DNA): TGTGCCAGCAGCTTAAGAGCCGGGACTAGCGGCAATGAGCAGTTCTTC. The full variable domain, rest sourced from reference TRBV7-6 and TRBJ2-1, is GAGVSQSPRYKVTKRGQDVALRCDPISGHVSLYWYRQALGQGPEFLTYFNYEAQQDKSGLPNDRFSAERPEGSISTLTIQRTEQRDSAMYRCASSLRAGTSGNEQFFGPGTRLTVL.

CDR3 region: CASSGPTSGGGDTQYF. The CDR3 DNA reads TGTGCCAGCAGCGGACCTACTAGCGGGGGAGGCGATACGCAGTATTTT. This rearrangement joins TRBV11-2 to TRBJ2-3; 11 bases agree with TRBD2. Germline loops: CDR1 SGHAT, CDR2 FQNNGV. The junction had 10 bases not matched to a gene; V was cut back by 5 bases and J by 6 bases. This CDR3 spans 16 amino acids.

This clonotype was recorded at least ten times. DNA for the CDR3: TGTGCCTGTACTAGCGGGAGGGGGGCCTACGAGCAGTACTTC. It codes for CACTSGRGAYEQYF. The chain has TRBV30 and TRBJ2-7; 13 bases are a match to TRBD2. This CDR3 has 14 amino acids. With V trimmed by 6 bases and J by 2 bases, 4 bases remained unmatched. The V gene's germline CDR1 is GTSNPN and CDR2 SVGIG (reference sequence). Looking up the rest from reference TRBV30 and TRBJ2-7 gives the full variable domain: SQTIHQWPATLVQPVGSPLSLECTVEGTSNPNLYWYRQAAGRGLQLLFYSVGIGQISSEVPQNLSASRPQDRQFILSSKKLLLSDSGFYLCACTSGRGAYEQYFGPGTRLTVT.

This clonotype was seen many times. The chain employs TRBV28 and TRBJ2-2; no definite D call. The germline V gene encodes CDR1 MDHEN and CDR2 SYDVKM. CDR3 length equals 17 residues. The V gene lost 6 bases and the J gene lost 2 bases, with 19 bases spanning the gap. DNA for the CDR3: TGTGCCAGCAGCCTGGGCCCAACCGACATTAACACCGGGGAGCTGTTTTTT. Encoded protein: CASSLGPTDINTGELFF.

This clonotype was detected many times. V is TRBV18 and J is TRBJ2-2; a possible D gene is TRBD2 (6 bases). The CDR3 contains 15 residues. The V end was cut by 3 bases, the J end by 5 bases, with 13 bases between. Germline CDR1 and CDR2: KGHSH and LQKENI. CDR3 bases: TGTGCCAGCTCACCCGGGACTCCTAAGACCGGGGAGCTGTTTTTT. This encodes CASSPGTPKTGELFF.

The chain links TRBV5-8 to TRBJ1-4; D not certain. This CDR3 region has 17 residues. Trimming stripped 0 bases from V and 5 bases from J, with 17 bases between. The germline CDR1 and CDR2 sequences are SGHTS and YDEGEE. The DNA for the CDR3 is TGTGCCAGCAGCTTGGGGGTTAGCGGGAGACCAAATGAAAAACTGTTTTTT. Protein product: CASSLGVSGRPNEKLFF.

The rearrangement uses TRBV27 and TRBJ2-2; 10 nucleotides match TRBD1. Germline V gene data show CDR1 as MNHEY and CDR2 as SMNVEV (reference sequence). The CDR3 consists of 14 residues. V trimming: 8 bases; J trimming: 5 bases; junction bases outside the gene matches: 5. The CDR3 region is CASRQGALTGELFF. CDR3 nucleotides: TGTGCCAGCCGACAGGGGGCTTTAACCGGGGAGCTGTTTTTT.

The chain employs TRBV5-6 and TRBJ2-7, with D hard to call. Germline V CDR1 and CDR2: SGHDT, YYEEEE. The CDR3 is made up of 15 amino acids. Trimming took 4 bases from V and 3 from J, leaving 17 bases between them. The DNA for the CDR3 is TGTGCCAGCAGCCGCTTTGTTTTTGCCTTCTACGAGCAGTACTTC. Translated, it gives CASSRFVFAFYEQYF.

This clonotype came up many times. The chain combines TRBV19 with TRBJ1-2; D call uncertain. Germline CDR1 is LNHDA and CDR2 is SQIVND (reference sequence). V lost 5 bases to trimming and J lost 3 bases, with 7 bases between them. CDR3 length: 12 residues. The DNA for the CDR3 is TGTGCCAGTAGTGTGCCAGACTATGGCTACACCTTC. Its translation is CASSVPDYGYTF.

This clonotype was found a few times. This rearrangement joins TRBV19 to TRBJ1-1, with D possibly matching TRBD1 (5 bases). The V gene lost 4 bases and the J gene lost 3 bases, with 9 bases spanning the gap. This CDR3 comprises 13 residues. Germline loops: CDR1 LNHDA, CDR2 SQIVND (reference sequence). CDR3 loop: CASSTGRDTEAFF. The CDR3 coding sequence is TGTGCCAGTAGTACAGGGAGGGACACTGAAGCTTTCTTT.

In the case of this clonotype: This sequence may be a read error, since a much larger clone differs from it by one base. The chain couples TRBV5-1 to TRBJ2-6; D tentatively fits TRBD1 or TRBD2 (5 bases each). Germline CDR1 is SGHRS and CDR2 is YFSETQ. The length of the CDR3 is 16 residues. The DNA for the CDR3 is TGCGCCAGCAGCGAGGCGGGTAGCTCTGGGGCCGACGTCCTGACTTTC. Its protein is CASSEAGSSGADVLTF.

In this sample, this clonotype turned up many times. The CDR3 region has the DNA TGCAGTGCTAGAGCCAGAGGGGGGGCGGACTATGGCTACACCTTC. Residues: CSARARGGADYGYTF. The chain has TRBV20-1 and TRBJ1-2, with TRBD1 as a possible D gene (6 bases). From germline, CDR1 is DFQATT and CDR2 SNEGSKA (reference sequence). V was cut by 1 base and J by 3 bases, with 15 bases left in between. The CDR3 covers 15 residues.

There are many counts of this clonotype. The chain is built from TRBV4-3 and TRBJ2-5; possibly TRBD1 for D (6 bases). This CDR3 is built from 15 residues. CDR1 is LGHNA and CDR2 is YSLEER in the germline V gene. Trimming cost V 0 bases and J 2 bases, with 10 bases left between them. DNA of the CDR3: TGCGCCAGCAGCCAAGATGGCCAGGGGCAAGAGACCCAGTACTTC. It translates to CASSQDGQGQETQYF.

Written as DNA, the CDR3 is TGTGCCGCCTCTCTACGGTGCTGCACAGATACGCAGTATTTT. Encoded protein: CAASLRCCTDTQYF. The chain combines TRBV6-2 or TRBV6-3 with TRBJ2-3; D remains ambiguous. V gave up 11 bases and J gave up 1 base, with 16 bases separating them. Germline V gene lookup returns CDR1 MNHEY and CDR2 SVGEGT. There are 14 residues in the CDR3.

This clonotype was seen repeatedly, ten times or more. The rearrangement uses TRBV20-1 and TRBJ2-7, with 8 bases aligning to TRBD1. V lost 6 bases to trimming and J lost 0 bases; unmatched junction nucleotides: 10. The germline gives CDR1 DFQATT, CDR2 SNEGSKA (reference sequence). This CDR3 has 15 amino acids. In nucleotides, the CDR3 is TGCAGTGCAACAGGGGGGCGGGCTAGCTCCTACGAGCAGTACTTC. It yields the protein CSATGGRASSYEQYF.

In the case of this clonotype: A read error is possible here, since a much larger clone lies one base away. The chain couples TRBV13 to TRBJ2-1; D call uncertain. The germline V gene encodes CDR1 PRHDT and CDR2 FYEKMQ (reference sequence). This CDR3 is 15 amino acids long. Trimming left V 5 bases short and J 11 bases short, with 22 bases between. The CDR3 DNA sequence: TGTGCCAGCAGCCCCCCCCGACTCCAACGCGATAAGCAGTTCTTC. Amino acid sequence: CASSPPRLQRDKQFF. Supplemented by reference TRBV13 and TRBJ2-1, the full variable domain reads AAGVIQSPRHLIKEKRETATLKCYPIPRHDTVYWYQQGPGQDPQFLISFYEKMQSDKGSIPDRFSAQQFSDYHSELNMSSLELGDSALYFCASSPPRLQRDKQFFGPGTRLTVL.

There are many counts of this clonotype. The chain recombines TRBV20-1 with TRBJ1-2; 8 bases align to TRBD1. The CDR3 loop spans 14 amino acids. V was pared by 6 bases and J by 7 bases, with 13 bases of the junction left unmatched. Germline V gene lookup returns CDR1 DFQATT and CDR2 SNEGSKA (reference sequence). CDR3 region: CSAHTTGARGGYTF. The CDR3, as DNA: TGCAGTGCCCATACGACAGGGGCACGTGGTGGCTACACCTTC.

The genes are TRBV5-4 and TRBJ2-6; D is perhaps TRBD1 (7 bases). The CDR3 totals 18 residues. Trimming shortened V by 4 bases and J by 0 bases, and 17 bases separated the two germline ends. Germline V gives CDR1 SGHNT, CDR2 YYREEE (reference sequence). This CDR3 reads CASSTRQGGRSGANVLTF. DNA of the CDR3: TGTGCCAGCAGCACCCGCCAGGGGGGACGCTCTGGGGCCAACGTCCTGACTTTC.

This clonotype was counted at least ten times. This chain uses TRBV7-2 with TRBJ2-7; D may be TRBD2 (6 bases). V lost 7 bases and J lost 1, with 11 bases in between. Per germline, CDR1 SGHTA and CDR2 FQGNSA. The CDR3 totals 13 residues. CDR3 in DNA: TGTGCCAGCAAACCGGGACTTTCCTACGAGCAGTACTTC. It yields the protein CASKPGLSYEQYF.

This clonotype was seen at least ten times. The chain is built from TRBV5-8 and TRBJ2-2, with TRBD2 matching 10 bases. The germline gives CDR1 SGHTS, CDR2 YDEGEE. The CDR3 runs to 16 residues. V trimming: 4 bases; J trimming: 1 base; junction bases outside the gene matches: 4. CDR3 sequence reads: CASSHVAGGNTGELFF. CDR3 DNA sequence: TGTGCCAGCAGCCACGTAGCGGGAGGGAACACCGGGGAGCTGTTTTTT.